The 23 T cell receptor beta chains below all came from one sample that was sequenced in a study of cytotoxic CD8 clonotypes in ibrutinib-treated CLL. Assay used: immunoSEQ multiplex PCR; TCRdb lists only in-frame clones, some missing. Among over 9,000 clones listed, around 81% were seen once. The sequences come from PBMCs, collected at disease progression, from a patient treated with ibrutinib. Source of these receptors: a human donor with chronic lymphocytic leukemia.

This clone has just a few counts. The gene calls are TRBV28 and TRBJ1-2; TRBD1 matches at 7 bases. V shed 6 bases, J shed 4 bases, and the junction held 5 bases outside the gene matches. This CDR3 contains 13 residues. Per germline, CDR1 MDHEN and CDR2 SYDVKM. The CDR3: CASSNRGSYGYTF. The CDR3 region has the DNA TGTGCCAGCAGCAACAGGGGATCCTATGGCTACACCTTC.

The V and J genes are TRBV7-3 and TRBJ2-1; the D call may be TRBD1 or TRBD2 (6 bases each). Germline lookup yields CDR1 SGHTA and CDR2 FQGTGA. Trimming removed 4 bases from V and 2 bases from J, with 9 bases in between. This CDR3 contains 14 residues. This CDR3 is CASSWGDTYNEQFF. CDR3 DNA sequence: TGTGCCAGCAGCTGGGGGGACACCTACAATGAGCAGTTCTTC.

V usage is TRBV6-1 and J usage is TRBJ2-7; 7 bases agree with TRBD1. Trimming removed 7 bases from V and 6 bases from J; junction bases left unmatched: 9. Germline V lookup: CDR1 MNHNS, CDR2 SASEGT. This CDR3 comprises 13 residues. The CDR3 sequence: CASTRRQGVEQYF. The CDR3 nucleotides read TGTGCCAGCACCAGAAGACAGGGCGTCGAGCAGTACTTC.

The count of this clone is one. This chain uses TRBV6-1 with TRBJ2-7, with 7 bases aligning to TRBD2. The CDR3 covers 14 residues. The V segment lost 3 bases and the J segment 7 bases; nucleotides outside the gene matches: 9. Germline values: CDR1 MNHNS, CDR2 SASEGT. The CDR3 spells CASSEGLRTGEQYF. Here the CDR3 DNA reads TGTGCCAGCAGTGAGGGACTAAGGACGGGTGAGCAGTACTTC.

The genes are TRBV5-1 and TRBJ2-2, with 10 nucleotides matching TRBD2. V trimming: 6 bases; J trimming: 4 bases; junction bases outside the gene matches: 3. The germline gives CDR1 SGHRS, CDR2 YFSETQ. The CDR3 runs to 14 residues. The CDR3 sequence is CASTASGSTGELFF. As DNA, the CDR3 is TGCGCCAGCACGGCTAGCGGGAGCACCGGGGAGCTGTTTTTT.

V and J are TRBV6-1 and TRBJ1-4, with a tentative D call TRBD1 (6 bases). The germline V gene has CDR1 MNHNS and CDR2 SASEGT. The V and J ends lost 0 bases and 5 bases respectively, with 13 bases between them. The CDR3 runs to 16 residues. The CDR3 DNA sequence: TGTGCCAGCAGTGAAGCGCTCGGGGGCAGAAATGAAAAACTGTTTTTT. It specifies CASSEALGGRNEKLFF.

This chain links TRBV9 with TRBJ2-7; the match to TRBD1 covers 10 bases. The length of the CDR3 is 15 residues. V was clipped by 4 bases and J by 3 bases; unmatched bases: 7. Germline loops: CDR1 SGDLS, CDR2 YYNGEE. The CDR3 sequence is CASSIGTGEYYEQYF. CDR3 in DNA: TGTGCCAGCAGCATCGGGACAGGGGAATACTACGAGCAGTACTTC.

The chain links TRBV2 to TRBJ1-1, with D perhaps matching TRBD1 (5 bases). CDR1 is SNHLY, CDR2 FYNNEI, per germline. This CDR3 has 11 residues. The V gene lost 8 bases and the J gene lost 1 base, with 5 bases spanning the gap. CDR3 residues: CASGQNTEAFF. In nucleotides, the CDR3 is TGTGCCAGCGGACAGAACACTGAAGCTTTCTTT.

The V call is TRBV25-1, the J call TRBJ1-4, with D hard to call. Trimming took off 11 bases at V and 4 bases at J, with 17 bases between the two ends. The CDR3 is 14 residues long. CDR1 MGHDK and CDR2 SYGVNS come from the germline V gene. The CDR3 bases are TGTGCCGAGCGGGTGGGGAGGCTTAATGAAAAACTGTTTTTT. Translated: CAERVGRLNEKLFF.

The genes are TRBV7-3 and TRBJ2-4; a weak D match, TRBD1 (6 bases). Germline lookup yields CDR1 SGHTA and CDR2 FQGTGA. The CDR3 extends over 14 amino acids. Trimming shortened V by 5 bases and J by 5 bases, and 13 bases separated the two germline ends. The CDR3 region is CASSPQGSQNIQYF. CDR3 in DNA: TGTGCCAGCAGCCCACAGGGCTCCCAAAACATTCAGTACTTC.

V and J are TRBV7-9 and TRBJ2-5; TRBD2 agrees at 9 bases. The CDR3 spans 16 residues. The V gene's germline CDR1 is SEHNR and CDR2 FQNEAQ (reference sequence). Trimming took 3 bases from V and 1 from J; bases not matched to a gene: 6. The CDR3 nucleotides are TGTGCCAGCAGCTTCGGCAGCGGGAGGTCCCAAGAGACCCAGTACTTC. The encoded protein is CASSFGSGRSQETQYF.

The chain combines TRBV5-1 with TRBJ1-2; 7 nucleotides align to TRBD1. This CDR3 comprises 17 residues. The trim removed 4 bases at V and 0 bases at J, leaving 12 bases unmatched. CDR1 and CDR2 from the germline V gene are SGHRS and YFSETQ. CDR3 sequence (DNA): TGCGCCAGCAGCCCAACTATACCGGGACAGACTAACTATGGCTACACCTTC. Protein: CASSPTIPGQTNYGYTF.

The chain has TRBV18 and TRBJ2-2; 11 bases fit TRBD1. The V and J ends lost 2 bases and 7 bases, in that order; junction bases with no gene match: 3. CDR1 and CDR2 (germline): KGHSH, LQKENI. The CDR3 runs 15 residues. CDR3 nucleotide sequence: TGTGCCAGCTCACCAGGGACAGGGGGAATCGGGGAGCTGTTTTTT. It is translated as CASSPGTGGIGELFF.

This rearrangement joins TRBV28 to TRBJ2-1, with 7 positions matching TRBD2. Losses at the gene ends were 5 bases for V and 9 bases for J; bases not matched to a gene: 13. Germline lookup yields CDR1 MDHEN and CDR2 SYDVKM. The CDR3 loop spans 15 amino acids. The CDR3 DNA follows: TGTGCCAGCAGTCACGCGGGAGAAAGTTCGGGTGAGCAGTTCTTC. Encoded protein: CASSHAGESSGEQFF.

This clone has more than one count but fewer than ten. This chain joins TRBV6-1 and TRBJ1-5, with D hard to call. Germline CDR1 is MNHNS and CDR2 is SASEGT. Trimming took off 1 base at V and 8 bases at J, with 18 bases between the two ends. The CDR3 totals 16 residues. The CDR3 loop is CASSEEGVVSFKPQHF. Written as DNA, the CDR3 is TGTGCCAGCAGTGAAGAGGGCGTCGTCTCCTTCAAGCCCCAGCATTTT.

This clone was seen a handful of times. V gene TRBV29-1 combines with J gene TRBJ1-1; the D gene is possibly TRBD1 (6 bases). This CDR3 is built from 12 residues. The V gene lost 2 bases and the J gene lost 4 bases, with 8 bases spanning the gap. Germline CDR1 and CDR2: SQVTM and ANQGSEA. CDR3 DNA sequence: TGCAGCGTTGAATTCAGGGGCACTGAAGCTTTCTTT. Encoded protein: CSVEFRGTEAFF.

The CDR3 bases are TGTGCCAGCAGCTTAGAGTACAACAATGAGCAGTTCTTC. This sequence encodes CASSLEYNNEQFF. V and J are TRBV7-8 and TRBJ2-1; D remains unclear. V was shortened by 1 base and J by 5 bases, with 6 bases between the two germline ends. The germline V gene has CDR1 SGHVS and CDR2 FQNEAQ. The CDR3 has 13 amino acids. The whole variable domain, filled in from reference TRBV7-8 and TRBJ2-1, reads GAGVSQSPRYKVAKRGQDVALRCDPISGHVSLFWYQQALGQGPEFLTYFQNEAQLDKSGLPSDRFFAERPEGSVSTLKIQRTQQEDSAVYLCASSLEYNNEQFFGPGTRLTVL.

The V call is TRBV28, the J call TRBJ2-7, with a possible D match to TRBD2 (5 bases). Germline loops: CDR1 MDHEN, CDR2 SYDVKM. This CDR3 region has 14 residues. V was shortened by 7 bases and J by 2 bases, with 15 bases between the two germline ends. The CDR3 sequence: CASKGSSYTYEQYF. In DNA, the CDR3 is TGTGCCAGCAAAGGGAGCTCCTATACCTACGAGCAGTACTTC. The full variable domain, its missing parts supplied by reference TRBV28 and TRBJ2-7, is DVKVTQSSRYLVKRTGEKVFLECVQDMDHENMFWYRQDPGLGLRLIYFSYDVKMKEKGDIPEGYSVSREKKERFSLILESASTNQTSMYLCASKGSSYTYEQYFGPGTRLTVT.

In its sample, this clone was seen once. The chain employs TRBV9 and TRBJ2-5; 15 nucleotides agree with TRBD2. The length of the CDR3 is 21 residues. V shed 4 bases and J 1 base; nucleotides not matched to a gene: 17. CDR1 and CDR2 (germline): SGDLS, YYNGEE. CDR3 residues: CASSPRAFSGLAGGFQETQYF. CDR3 nucleotides: TGTGCCAGCAGCCCCCGTGCTTTTTCAGGACTAGCGGGAGGGTTCCAAGAGACCCAGTACTTC.

The chain has TRBV6-5 and TRBJ2-1; a weak D match, TRBD1 (6 bases). This CDR3 is 14 amino acids long. Trimming took 7 bases from V and 5 from J, leaving 15 bases between them. CDR1 and CDR2 (germline): MNHEY, SVGAGI. CDR3: CASTFYDRHNEQFF. The DNA for the CDR3 is TGTGCCAGCACTTTCTACGACAGGCACAATGAGCAGTTCTTC.

This clone appeared a few times. V is TRBV19 and J is TRBJ2-1, with TRBD2 matching 13 bases. Trimming at V came to 2 bases and at J to 7 bases, leaving 8 bases not matched to a gene. Germline values: CDR1 LNHDA, CDR2 SQIVND (reference sequence). The CDR3 sequence is 17 residues long. Here the CDR3 reads CASSIQLAGGPVNEQFF. CDR3 coding DNA: TGTGCCAGTAGTATACAACTAGCGGGAGGGCCAGTAAATGAGCAGTTCTTC.

This sequence joins TRBV7-2 and TRBJ2-5, with D unclear. The germline V and J ends were trimmed by 5 bases and 2 bases, with 15 bases remaining between them. Germline values: CDR1 SGHTA, CDR2 FQGNSA. This CDR3 is built from 15 residues. Written as DNA, the CDR3 is TGTGCCAGCAGCCCGGCGGCCTCGGGTCAAGAGACCCAGTACTTC. Its translation is CASSPAASGQETQYF.

The chain combines TRBV27 with TRBJ1-5; no clear D. There are 16 residues in the CDR3. V shed 0 bases and J shed 6 bases, with 15 bases lying between them. The germline V gene has CDR1 MNHEY and CDR2 SMNVEV (reference sequence). The CDR3 DNA sequence: TGTGCCAGCAGTTTATCCCCCCCCAGGTTTGGTCAGCCCCAGCATTTT. This gives the protein CASSLSPPRFGQPQHF.